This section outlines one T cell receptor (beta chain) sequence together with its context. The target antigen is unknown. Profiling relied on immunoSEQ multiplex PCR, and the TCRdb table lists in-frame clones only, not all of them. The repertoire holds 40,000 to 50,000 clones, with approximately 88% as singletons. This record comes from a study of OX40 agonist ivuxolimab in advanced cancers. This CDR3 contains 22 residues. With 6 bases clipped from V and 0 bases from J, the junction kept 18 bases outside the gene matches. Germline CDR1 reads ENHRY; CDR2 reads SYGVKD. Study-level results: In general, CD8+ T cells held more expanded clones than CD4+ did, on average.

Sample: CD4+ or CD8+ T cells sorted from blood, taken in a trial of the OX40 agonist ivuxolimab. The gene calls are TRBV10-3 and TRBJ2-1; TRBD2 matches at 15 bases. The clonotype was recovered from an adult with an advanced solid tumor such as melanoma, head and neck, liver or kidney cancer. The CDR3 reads CAIRQHGSGTSGGRSSYNEQFF. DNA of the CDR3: TGTGCCATCAGGCAACACGGGTCTGGGACTAGCGGGGGGCGGAGCTCCTACAATGAGCAGTTCTTC.